This T cell receptor (beta chain) is from a study of PD-L1 blockade in urothelial cancer. This clone appeared a single time. The repertoire was sequenced with immunoSEQ multiplex PCR; TCRdb's copy has only in-frame clones and lacks some. The table lists some 20,000 clones, 70% to 90% of them singletons. Germline V gene data show CDR1 as LNHDA and CDR2 as SQIVND (reference sequence). Trimming cost V 8 bases and J 6 bases, with 17 bases left between them. The CDR3 is made up of 13 amino acids. This clonotype originated in a man aged 45 to 65 with urothelial cancer. Source: PBMCs, taken around atezolizumab (anti-PD-L1) treatment. This chain uses TRBV19 with TRBJ2-7, with D tentatively TRBD2 (6 bases). The CDR3 sequence: CASSWRAQGEQYF. The CDR3 DNA reads as TGTGCCAGTTCCTGGAGGGCTCAAGGCGAGCAGTACTTC.